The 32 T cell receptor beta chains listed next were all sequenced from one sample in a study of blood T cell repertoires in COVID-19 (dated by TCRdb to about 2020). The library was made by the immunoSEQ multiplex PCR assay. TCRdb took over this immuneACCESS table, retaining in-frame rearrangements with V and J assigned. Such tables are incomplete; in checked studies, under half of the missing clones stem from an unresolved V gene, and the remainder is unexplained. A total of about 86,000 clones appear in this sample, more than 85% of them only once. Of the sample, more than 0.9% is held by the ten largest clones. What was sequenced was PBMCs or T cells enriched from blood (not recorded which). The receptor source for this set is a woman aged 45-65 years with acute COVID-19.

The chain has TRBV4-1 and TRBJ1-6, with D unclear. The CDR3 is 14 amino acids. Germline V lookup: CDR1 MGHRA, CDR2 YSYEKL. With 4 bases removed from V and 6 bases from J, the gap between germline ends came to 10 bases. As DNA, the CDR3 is TGCGCCAGCAGCCTATGGGAGGGTAATTCACCCCTCCACTTT. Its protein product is CASSLWEGNSPLHF.

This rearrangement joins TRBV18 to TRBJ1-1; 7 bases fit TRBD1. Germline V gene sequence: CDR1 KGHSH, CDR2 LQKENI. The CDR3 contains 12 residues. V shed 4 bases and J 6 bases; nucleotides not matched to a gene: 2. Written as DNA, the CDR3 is TGTGCCAGCTCACAGGGGGCCGCTGAAGCTTTCTTT. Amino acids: CASSQGAAEAFF.

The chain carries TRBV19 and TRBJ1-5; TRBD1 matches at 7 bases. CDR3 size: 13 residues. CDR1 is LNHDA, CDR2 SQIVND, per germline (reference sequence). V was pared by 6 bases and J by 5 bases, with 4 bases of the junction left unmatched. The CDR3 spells CASRGQSYQPQHF. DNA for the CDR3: TGTGCCAGTAGGGGACAGAGTTATCAGCCCCAGCATTTT.

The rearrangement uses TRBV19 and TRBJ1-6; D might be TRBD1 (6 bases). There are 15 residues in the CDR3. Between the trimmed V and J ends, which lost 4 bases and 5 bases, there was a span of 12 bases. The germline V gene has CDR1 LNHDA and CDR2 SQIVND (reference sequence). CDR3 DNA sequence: TGTGCCAGTAGTAAAATGACAGGAGATAATTCACCCCTCCACTTT. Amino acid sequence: CASSKMTGDNSPLHF. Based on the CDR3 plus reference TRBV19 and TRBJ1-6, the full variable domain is DGGITQSPKYLFRKEGQNVTLSCEQNLNHDAMYWYRQDPGQGLRLIYYSQIVNDFQKGDIAEGYSVSREKKESFPLTVTSAQKNPTAFYLCASSKMTGDNSPLHFGNGTRLTVT.

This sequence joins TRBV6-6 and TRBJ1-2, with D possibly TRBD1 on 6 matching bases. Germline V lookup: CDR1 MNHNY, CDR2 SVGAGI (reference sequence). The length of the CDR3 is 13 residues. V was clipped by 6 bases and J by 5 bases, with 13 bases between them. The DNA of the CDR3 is TGTGCCAGCAGCTCTCAGGGGTGGTATGGCTACACCTTC. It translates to CASSSQGWYGYTF.

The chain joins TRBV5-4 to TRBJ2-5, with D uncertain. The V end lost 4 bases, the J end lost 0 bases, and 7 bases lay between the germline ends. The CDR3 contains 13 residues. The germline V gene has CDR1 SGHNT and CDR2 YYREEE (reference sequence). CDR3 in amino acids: CASSLDYQETQYF. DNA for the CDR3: TGTGCCAGCAGCCTCGACTACCAAGAGACCCAGTACTTC.

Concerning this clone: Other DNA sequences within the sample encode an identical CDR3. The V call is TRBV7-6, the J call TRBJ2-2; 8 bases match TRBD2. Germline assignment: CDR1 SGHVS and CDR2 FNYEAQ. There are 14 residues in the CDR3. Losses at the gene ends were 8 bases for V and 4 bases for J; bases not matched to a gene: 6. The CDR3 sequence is CASSSGSGTGELFF. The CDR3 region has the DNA TGTGCCAGCTCCAGCGGGAGCGGCACCGGGGAGCTGTTTTTT.

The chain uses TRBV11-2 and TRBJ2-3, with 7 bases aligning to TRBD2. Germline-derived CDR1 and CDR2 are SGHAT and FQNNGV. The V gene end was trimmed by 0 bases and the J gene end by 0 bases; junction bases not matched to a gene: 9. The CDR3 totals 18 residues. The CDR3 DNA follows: TGTGCCAGCAGCTTAGAGGGTCCCGGGACTACTAGCACAGATACGCAGTATTTT. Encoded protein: CASSLEGPGTTSTDTQYF.

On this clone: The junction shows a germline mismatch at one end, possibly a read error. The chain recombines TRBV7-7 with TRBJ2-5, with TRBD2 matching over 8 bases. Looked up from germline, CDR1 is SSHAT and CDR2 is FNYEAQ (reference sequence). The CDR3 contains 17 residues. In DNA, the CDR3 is TGTGCTAGCAGCTTAGGGGGAGCGGGAGCCACCGGAGAGACCCAGTACTTC. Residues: CASSLGGAGATGETQYF.

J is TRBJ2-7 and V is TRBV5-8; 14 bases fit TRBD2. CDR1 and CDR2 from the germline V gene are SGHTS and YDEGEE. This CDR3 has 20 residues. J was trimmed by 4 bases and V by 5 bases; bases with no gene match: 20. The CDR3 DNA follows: TGTGCCAGCAGTTCCACCCCCGGGACTAGCGGGAGACTATCGGTTTACGAGCAGTACTTC. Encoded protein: CASSSTPGTSGRLSVYEQYF.

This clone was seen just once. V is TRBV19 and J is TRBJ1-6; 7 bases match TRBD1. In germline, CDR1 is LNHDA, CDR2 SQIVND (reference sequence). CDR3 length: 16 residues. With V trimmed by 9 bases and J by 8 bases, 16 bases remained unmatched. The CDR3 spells CASSTGRRGRDSPLHF. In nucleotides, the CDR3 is TGTGCCAGCTCGACAGGGAGGCGGGGTAGGGATTCACCCCTCCACTTT.

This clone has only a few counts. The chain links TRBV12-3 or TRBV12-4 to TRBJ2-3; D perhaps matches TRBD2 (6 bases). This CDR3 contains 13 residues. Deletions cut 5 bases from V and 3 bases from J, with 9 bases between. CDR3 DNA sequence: TGTGCCAGCAGTGGAGGGCGGACAGATACGCAGTATTTT. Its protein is CASSGGRTDTQYF.

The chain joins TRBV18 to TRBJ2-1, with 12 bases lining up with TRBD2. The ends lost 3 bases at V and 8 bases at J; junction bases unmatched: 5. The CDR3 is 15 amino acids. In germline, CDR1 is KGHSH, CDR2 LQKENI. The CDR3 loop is CASSPLAGGLDEQFF. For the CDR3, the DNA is TGTGCCAGCTCACCCCTAGCGGGAGGGCTCGATGAGCAGTTCTTC.

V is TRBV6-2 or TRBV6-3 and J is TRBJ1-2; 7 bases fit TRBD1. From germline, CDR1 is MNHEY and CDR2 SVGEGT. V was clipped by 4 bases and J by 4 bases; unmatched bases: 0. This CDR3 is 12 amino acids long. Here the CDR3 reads CASSSGGYGYTF. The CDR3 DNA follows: TGTGCCAGCAGTTCAGGGGGCTATGGCTACACCTTC.

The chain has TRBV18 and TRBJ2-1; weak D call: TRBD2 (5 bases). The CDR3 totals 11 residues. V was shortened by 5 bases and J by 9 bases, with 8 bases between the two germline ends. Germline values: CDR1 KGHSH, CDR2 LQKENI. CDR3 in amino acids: CASSGEGEQFF. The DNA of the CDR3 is TGTGCCAGCTCAGGAGAGGGTGAGCAGTTCTTC.

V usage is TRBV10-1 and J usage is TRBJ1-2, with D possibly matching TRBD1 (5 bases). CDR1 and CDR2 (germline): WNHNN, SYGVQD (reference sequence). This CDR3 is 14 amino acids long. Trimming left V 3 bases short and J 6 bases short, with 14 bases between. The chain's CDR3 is CASSDPGSANGYTF. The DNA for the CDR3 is TGCGCCAGCAGTGACCCAGGGTCAGCTAATGGCTACACCTTC.

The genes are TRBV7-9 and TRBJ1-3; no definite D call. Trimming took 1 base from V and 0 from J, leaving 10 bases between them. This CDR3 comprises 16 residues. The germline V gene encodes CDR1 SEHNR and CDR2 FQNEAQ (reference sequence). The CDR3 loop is CASSLVPIASGNTIYF. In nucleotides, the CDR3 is TGTGCCAGCAGCTTAGTCCCGATAGCCTCTGGAAACACCATATATTTT.

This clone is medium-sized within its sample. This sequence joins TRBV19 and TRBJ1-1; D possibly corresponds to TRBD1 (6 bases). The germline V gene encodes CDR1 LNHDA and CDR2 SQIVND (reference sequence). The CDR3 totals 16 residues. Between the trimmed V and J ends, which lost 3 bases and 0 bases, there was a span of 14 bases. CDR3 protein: CASSIATGQMNTEAFF. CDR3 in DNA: TGTGCCAGTAGTATCGCGACGGGACAAATGAACACTGAAGCTTTCTTT.

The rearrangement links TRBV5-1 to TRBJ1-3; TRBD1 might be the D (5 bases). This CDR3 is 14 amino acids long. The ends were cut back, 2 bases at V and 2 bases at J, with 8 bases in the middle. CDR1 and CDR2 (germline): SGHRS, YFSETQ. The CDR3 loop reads CASSFREPGNTIYF. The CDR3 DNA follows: TGCGCCAGCAGCTTCAGGGAACCTGGAAACACCATATATTTT.

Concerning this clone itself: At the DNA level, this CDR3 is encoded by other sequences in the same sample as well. The CDR3 nucleotides read TGTGCCAGTAGTATTGGGCTAGCGGGAGCTCAAGAGACCCAGTACTTC. Translation gives CASSIGLAGAQETQYF. This chain uses TRBV19 with TRBJ2-5; 10 bases are a match to TRBD2. The CDR3 loop spans 16 amino acids. Germline loops: CDR1 LNHDA, CDR2 SQIVND (reference sequence). Trimming cost V 3 bases and J 2 bases; bases outside gene matches: 6.

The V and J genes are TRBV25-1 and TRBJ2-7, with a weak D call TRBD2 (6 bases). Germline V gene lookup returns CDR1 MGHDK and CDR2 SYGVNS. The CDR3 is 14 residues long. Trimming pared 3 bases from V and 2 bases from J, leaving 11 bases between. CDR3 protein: CASSERGLAYEQYF. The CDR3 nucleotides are TGTGCCAGCAGTGAGAGGGGACTTGCCTACGAGCAGTACTTC.

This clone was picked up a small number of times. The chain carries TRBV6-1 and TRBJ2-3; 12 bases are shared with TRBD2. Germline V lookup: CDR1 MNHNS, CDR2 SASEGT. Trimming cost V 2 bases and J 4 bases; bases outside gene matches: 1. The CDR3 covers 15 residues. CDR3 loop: CASSELAGGPDTQYF. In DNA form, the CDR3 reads TGTGCCAGCAGTGAACTAGCGGGAGGGCCAGATACGCAGTATTTT.

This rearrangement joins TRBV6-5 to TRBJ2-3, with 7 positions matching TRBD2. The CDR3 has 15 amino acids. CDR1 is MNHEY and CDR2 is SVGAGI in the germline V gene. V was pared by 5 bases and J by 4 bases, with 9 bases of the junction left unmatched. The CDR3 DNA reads TGTGCCAGCAGTACGACTGGGGCGGGGGCAGATACGCAGTATTTT. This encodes CASSTTGAGADTQYF.

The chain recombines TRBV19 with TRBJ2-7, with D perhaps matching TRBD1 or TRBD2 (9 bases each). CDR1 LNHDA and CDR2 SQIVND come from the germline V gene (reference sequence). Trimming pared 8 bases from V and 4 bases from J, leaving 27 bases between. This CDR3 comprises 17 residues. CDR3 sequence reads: CASEDRGAGGSKYEQYF. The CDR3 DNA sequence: TGTGCCAGTGAGGACAGGGGAGCGGGAGGAAGTAAGTACGAGCAGTACTTC.

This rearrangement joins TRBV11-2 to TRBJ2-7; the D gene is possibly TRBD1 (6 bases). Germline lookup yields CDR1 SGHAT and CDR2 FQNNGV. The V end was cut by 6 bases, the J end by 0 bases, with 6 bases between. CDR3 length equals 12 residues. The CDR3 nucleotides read TGTGCCAGCAGGGACAGCTCCTACGAGCAGTACTTC. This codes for CASRDSSYEQYF.

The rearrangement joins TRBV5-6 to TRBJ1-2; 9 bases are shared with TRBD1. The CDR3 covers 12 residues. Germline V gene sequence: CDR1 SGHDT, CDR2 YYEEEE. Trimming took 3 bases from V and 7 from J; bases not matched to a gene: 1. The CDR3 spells CASSWGQGGYTF. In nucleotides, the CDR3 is TGTGCCAGCAGCTGGGGACAGGGTGGCTACACCTTC.

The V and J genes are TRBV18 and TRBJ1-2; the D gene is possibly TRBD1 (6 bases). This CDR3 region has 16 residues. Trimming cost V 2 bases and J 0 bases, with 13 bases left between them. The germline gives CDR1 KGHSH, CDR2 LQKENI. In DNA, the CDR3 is TGTGCCAGCTCACCAGGGGACGGGACACCTAACTATGGCTACACCTTC. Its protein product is CASSPGDGTPNYGYTF.

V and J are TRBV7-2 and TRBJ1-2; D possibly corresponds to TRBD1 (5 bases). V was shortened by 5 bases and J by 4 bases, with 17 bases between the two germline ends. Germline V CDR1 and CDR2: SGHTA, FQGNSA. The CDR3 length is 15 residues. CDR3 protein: CASSNLWGGSYGYTF. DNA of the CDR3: TGTGCCAGCAGCAATCTCTGGGGGGGAAGCTATGGCTACACCTTC.

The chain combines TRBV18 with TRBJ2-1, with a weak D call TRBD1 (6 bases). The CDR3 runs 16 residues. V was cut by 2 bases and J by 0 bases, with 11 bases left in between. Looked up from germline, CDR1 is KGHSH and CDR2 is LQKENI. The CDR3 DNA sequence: TGTGCCAGCTCACCAGTACAGGGCAGCTCCTACAATGAGCAGTTCTTC. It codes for CASSPVQGSSYNEQFF.

The CDR3 here is CASSLAAGGTYNEQFF. The CDR3 bases are TGTGCCAGCAGCTTAGCGGCGGGAGGCACCTACAATGAGCAGTTCTTC. The rearrangement links TRBV7-2 to TRBJ2-1, with TRBD2 matching over 8 bases. The length of the CDR3 is 16 residues. Unmatched junction bases numbered 3, after V lost 0 bases and J lost 2 bases. Looked up from germline, CDR1 is SGHTA and CDR2 is FQGNSA.

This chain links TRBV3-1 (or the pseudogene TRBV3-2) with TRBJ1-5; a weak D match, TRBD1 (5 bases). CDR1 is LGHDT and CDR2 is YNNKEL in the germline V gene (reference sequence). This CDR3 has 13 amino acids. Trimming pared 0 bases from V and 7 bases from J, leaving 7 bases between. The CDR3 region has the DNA TGTGCCAGCAGCCAAGATAGGGGCCAGCCCCAGCATTTT. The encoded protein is CASSQDRGQPQHF.

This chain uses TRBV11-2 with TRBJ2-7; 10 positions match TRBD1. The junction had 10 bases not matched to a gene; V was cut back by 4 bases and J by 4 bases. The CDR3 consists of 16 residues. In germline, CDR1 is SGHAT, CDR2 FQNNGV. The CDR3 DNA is TGTGCCAGCAGCTCCCCCTCAGACAGGGGGCTTTACGAGCAGTACTTC. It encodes CASSSPSDRGLYEQYF.